A single sample is the source of the 17 T cell receptor beta chains below, sequenced in a study of identical twins. From the 5' RACE reads, TCRdb called clonotypes with MiXCR, one entry per CDR3 protein. The profile shows hundreds of thousands of distinct CDR3 sequences, 8.6% of them singletons. These same data were also listed under a study on yellow fever vaccine responses in identical twins.

Specimen: PBMCs. The receptor set was obtained from a woman between 18 and 29 years old in good health.

This clonotype was seen only a few times. This sequence joins TRBV9 and TRBJ2-1, with TRBD2 matching 7 bases. Germline CDR1 is SGDLS and CDR2 is YYNGEE. The V and J ends lost 4 bases and 8 bases, in that order; junction bases with no gene match: 12. The CDR3 loop spans 15 amino acids. The CDR3 reads CASSIGGGGFHEQFF. CDR3 bases: TGTGCCAGCAGCATTGGGGGGGGAGGCTTTCATGAGCAGTTCTTC. Based on the CDR3 plus reference TRBV9 and TRBJ2-1, the full variable domain is DSGVTQTPKHLITATGQRVTLRCSPRSGDLSVYWYQQSLDQGLQFLIQYYNGEERAKGNILERFSAQQFPDLHSELNLSSLELGDSALYFCASSIGGGGFHEQFFGPGTRLTVL.

The chain recombines TRBV27 with TRBJ2-7; no reliable D call. The V and J ends lost 3 bases and 0 bases respectively, with 9 bases between them. CDR1 and CDR2 (germline): MNHEY, SMNVEV (reference sequence). This CDR3 comprises 14 residues. The CDR3 loop is CASSLGFPSYEQYF. In DNA, the CDR3 is TGTGCCAGCAGTTTGGGCTTCCCCTCCTACGAGCAGTACTTC.

The V gene is TRBV7-2, the J gene TRBJ2-1, with 11 positions matching TRBD2. Trimming removed 7 bases from V and 9 bases from J; junction bases left unmatched: 11. This CDR3 spans 15 amino acids. Germline CDR1 and CDR2: SGHTA and FQGNSA. DNA for the CDR3: TGTGCCAGCAAGTCAACTAGCGGGAGTTTAGGTGAGCAGTTCTTC. Its protein is CASKSTSGSLGEQFF. The full variable domain, with the rest looked up from reference TRBV7-2 and TRBJ2-1, is GAGVSQSPSNKVTEKGKDVELRCDPISGHTALYWYRQSLGQGLEFLIYFQGNSAPDKSGLPSDRFSAERTGGSVSTLTIQRTQQEDSAVYLCASKSTSGSLGEQFFGPGTRLTVL.

This clonotype was counted at least ten times. The genes are TRBV12-3 or TRBV12-4 and TRBJ1-1, with 9 bases fitting TRBD1. CDR3 length: 14 residues. With 6 bases clipped from V and 3 bases from J, the junction kept 5 bases outside the gene matches. CDR3 amino acids: CASSIQGAYTEAFF. DNA for the CDR3: TGTGCCAGCAGCATACAGGGGGCTTACACTGAAGCTTTCTTT.

The chain uses TRBV5-1 and TRBJ2-5, with unresolved D. Germline loops: CDR1 SGHRS, CDR2 YFSETQ. This CDR3 comprises 15 residues. Trimming cost V 0 bases and J 5 bases, with 14 bases left between them. CDR3 nucleotides: TGCGCCAGCAGCTTGGGAGGCGGAGCGAGCGAGACCCAGTACTTC. This encodes CASSLGGGASETQYF.

Many counts were recorded for this clonotype. The chain recombines TRBV20-1 with TRBJ1-2; D remains ambiguous. The CDR3 length is 13 residues. The V gene's germline CDR1 is DFQATT and CDR2 SNEGSKA (reference sequence). Trimming shortened V by 1 base and J by 2 bases, and 8 bases separated the two germline ends. CDR3 DNA sequence: TGCAGTGCTAGAGCCTCCAGAAACTATGGCTACACCTTC. Translating gives CSARASRNYGYTF.

This clonotype was seen many times. The rearrangement links TRBV5-1 to TRBJ2-1, with TRBD1 matching over 8 bases. The CDR3 is made up of 14 amino acids. CDR1 and CDR2 (germline): SGHRS, YFSETQ. With V trimmed by 3 bases and J by 2 bases, 1 base remained unmatched. The CDR3 is CASSSGGAYNEQFF. In DNA form, the CDR3 reads TGCGCCAGCAGCTCAGGGGGCGCCTACAATGAGCAGTTCTTC.

The chain carries TRBV5-1 and TRBJ2-7; TRBD2 aligns across 13 bases. The V gene's germline CDR1 is SGHRS and CDR2 YFSETQ. This CDR3 region has 17 residues. V lost 2 bases and J lost 5; bases outside the gene matches: 10. CDR3 coding DNA: TGCGCCAGCAGCTTAACACTAGCGGGAGGGCCTTCCAACGAGCAGTACTTC. This translates into CASSLTLAGGPSNEQYF.

This clonotype occurred many times. V is TRBV12-3 or TRBV12-4 and J is TRBJ2-1; TRBD1 matches 9 bases. The CDR3 is made up of 15 amino acids. V trimming: 5 bases; J trimming: 2 bases; junction bases outside the gene matches: 4. As DNA, the CDR3 is TGTGCCAGCAGTCCCTGGACAGGGGCCTACAATGAGCAGTTCTTC. As protein: CASSPWTGAYNEQFF.

This clonotype was counted many times. The gene calls are TRBV20-1 and TRBJ2-6, with D unclear. Germline CDR1 DFQATT, CDR2 SNEGSKA (reference sequence). The CDR3 has 14 residues. V was clipped by 0 bases and J by 6 bases, with 9 bases between them. The CDR3 sequence: CSARDNREANVLTF. The CDR3 nucleotides are TGCAGTGCTAGAGATAATAGGGAGGCCAACGTCCTGACTTTC.

This clonotype appeared a few times. The gene calls are TRBV2 and TRBJ2-4; possibly TRBD2 for D (6 bases). The V gene's germline CDR1 is SNHLY and CDR2 FYNNEI. V dropped 7 bases and J dropped 1 base, with 11 bases sitting between them. The CDR3 runs to 14 residues. The CDR3 here is CASNGGMAKNIQYF. In DNA form, the CDR3 reads TGTGCCAGCAACGGAGGGATGGCCAAAAACATTCAGTACTTC.

This clonotype was seen a few times. The chain recombines TRBV7-9 with TRBJ1-2; D not certain. The germline V and J ends were trimmed by 4 bases and 4 bases, with 16 bases remaining between them. The CDR3 runs 15 residues. The germline V gene has CDR1 SEHNR and CDR2 FQNEAQ (reference sequence). CDR3 in DNA: TGTGCCAGCAGCTCCTCGGAAGAGCGTCGCTATGGCTACACCTTC. Translated, it gives CASSSSEERRYGYTF.

Only a few counts were recorded for this clonotype. V usage is TRBV7-8 and J usage is TRBJ2-7, with 9 bases matching TRBD2. CDR1 is SGHVS and CDR2 is FQNEAQ in the germline V gene. The V segment lost 1 base and the J segment 7 bases; nucleotides outside the gene matches: 11. The CDR3 has 16 residues. The CDR3 region has the DNA TGTGCCAGCAGCTTAGTAGGTAGCGGGAGAACGGGTGAGCAGTACTTC. It specifies CASSLVGSGRTGEQYF.

This clonotype showed up many times. The gene calls are TRBV10-2 and TRBJ2-5; 10 bases match TRBD2. This CDR3 is built from 15 residues. CDR1 WSHSY and CDR2 SAAADI come from the germline V gene. Trimming removed 7 bases from V and 5 bases from J; junction bases left unmatched: 10. CDR3 sequence: CASNGAGGVRETQYF. The DNA of the CDR3 is TGCGCCAGCAACGGAGCGGGAGGGGTGAGGGAGACCCAGTACTTC.

This chain links TRBV20-1 with TRBJ2-1; 7 bases map to TRBD2. Per the germline V gene, CDR1 is DFQATT and CDR2 is SNEGSKA (reference sequence). The CDR3 sequence is 15 residues long. The junction had 9 bases not matched to a gene; V was cut back by 0 bases and J by 7 bases. The CDR3 here is CSARDRVAGRNEQFF. CDR3 in DNA: TGCAGTGCTAGAGATCGGGTAGCGGGTAGAAATGAGCAGTTCTTC.

This clonotype was detected a few times. One end of the junction varies from germline; a read error may be responsible. This chain joins TRBV7-7 and TRBJ2-1; D may match TRBD1 or TRBD2 (5 bases each). Germline V gene data show CDR1 as SSHAT and CDR2 as FNYEAQ (reference sequence). This CDR3 has 14 amino acids. The CDR3 bases are TGTGCTAGCAGCCCCGGGGCGGTATACAATGAGCAGTTCTTC. This translates into CASSPGAVYNEQFF.

Ten or more counts support this clonotype. The genes are TRBV7-9 and TRBJ2-7; TRBD2 agrees at 7 bases. The CDR3 totals 15 residues. The germline gives CDR1 SEHNR, CDR2 FQNEAQ (reference sequence). J lost 5 bases, V lost 5 bases, and 12 bases had no gene match. For the CDR3, the DNA is TGTGCCAGCAGCCCACCGGGGGAGGGAGGAAACGAGCAGTACTTC. Translation gives CASSPPGEGGNEQYF.